This entry is about one T cell receptor (beta chain). The antigen is unknown. Time point described: patch test 1, 2 weeks after DPC sensitization. Treatment described: therapeutic diphenylcyclopropenone sensitization with weekly scalp DPC. V lost 7 bases, J lost 2 bases, and 9 bases lay in between. Germline CDR1 is SEHNR and CDR2 is FQNEAQ (reference sequence). The CDR3 has 13 residues. The data were obtained in a study of human T cells and chemical hapten exposure. Notes on the study in general: As the donors had alopecia, their immune response may differ from healthy people's.

One entry per CDR3 protein, called by TCRdb with MiXCR from the RACE reads. This repertoire shows 75,000 to 100,000 distinct CDR3 sequences, 9.5% to 15% found once; its top ten account for roughly 2.1%. The sample was whole blood, taken in connection with sensitization to the hapten diphenylcyclopropenone (DPC). V gene TRBV7-9 combines with J gene TRBJ1-3; D gene ambiguous. The clonotype comes from a woman in her thirties or forties with alopecia areata. Some clones in this sample may be carry-over from other donors' samples. CDR3 nucleotides: TGTGCCAGCAACTATGGACCTGGAAACACCATATATTTT. It yields the protein CASNYGPGNTIYF.